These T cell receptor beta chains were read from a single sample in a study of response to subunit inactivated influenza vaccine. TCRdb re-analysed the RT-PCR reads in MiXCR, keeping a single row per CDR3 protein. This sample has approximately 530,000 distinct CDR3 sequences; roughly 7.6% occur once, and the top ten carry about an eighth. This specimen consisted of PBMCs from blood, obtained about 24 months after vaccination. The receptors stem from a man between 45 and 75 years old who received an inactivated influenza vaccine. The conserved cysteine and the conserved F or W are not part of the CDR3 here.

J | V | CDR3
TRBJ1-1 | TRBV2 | ASRDRGVYHGEAF
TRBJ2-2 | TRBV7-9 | ASNRRQNTGELF
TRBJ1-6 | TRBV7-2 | ASSLGTGFSPLH
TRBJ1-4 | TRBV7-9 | ASSLRPAGTNEKLF
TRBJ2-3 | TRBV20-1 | SAMGNTDTQY
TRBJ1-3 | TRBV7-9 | ASSPPPSGNTIY
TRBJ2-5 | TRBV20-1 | SARDQATGTRGQETQY
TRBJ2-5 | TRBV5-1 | ASSLTGLATQY
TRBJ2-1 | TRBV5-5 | ASSFLVGEGYNEQF
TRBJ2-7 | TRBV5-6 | ASSLGQQSTYEQY
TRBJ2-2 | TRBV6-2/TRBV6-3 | ASSYRTSGELF
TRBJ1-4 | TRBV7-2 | ASSLGRIPEKLF
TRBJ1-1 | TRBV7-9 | ASSFGLVMNTEAF